Sequencing of this TCR beta chain was carried out in a study of T cells in Graves' hyperthyroidism and ophthalmopathy. Amplification yielded TCR beta CDR3 regions, with RNA transcripts as the source. Initially, a first-round RT-PCR of the TCR CDR3 employed the HTBI primer set. TCRdb re-analysed the multiplex PCR reads in MiXCR, keeping a single row per CDR3 protein. Here the sample spans 550,000 to 850,000 distinct CDR3 sequences, about 19% being singletons. Ten or more counts support this clonotype. This clonotype originated in a woman between 50 and 59 years old with Graves' hyperthyroidism that later progressed to Graves' ophthalmopathy. Source material: blood.

CDR3 in DNA: TGTGCCAGCACGAACGGGGACAGGGAAGCTTTCTTT. This translates into CASTNGDREAFF. This chain joins TRBV12-3 or TRBV12-4 and TRBJ1-1; 8 nucleotides match TRBD1. The CDR3 covers 12 residues. J was trimmed by 8 bases and V by 7 bases; bases with no gene match: 6.